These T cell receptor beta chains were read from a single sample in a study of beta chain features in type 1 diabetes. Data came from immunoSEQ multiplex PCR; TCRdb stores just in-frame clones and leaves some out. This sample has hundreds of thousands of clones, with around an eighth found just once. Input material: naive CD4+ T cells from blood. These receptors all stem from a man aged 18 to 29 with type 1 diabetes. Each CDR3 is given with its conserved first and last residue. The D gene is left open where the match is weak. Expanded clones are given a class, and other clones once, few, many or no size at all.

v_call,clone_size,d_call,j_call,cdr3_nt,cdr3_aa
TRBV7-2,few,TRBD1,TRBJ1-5,TGTGCCAGCAGCCCTGCCAAGGGGGCCTATAGCAATCAGCCCCAGCATTTT,CASSPAKGAYSNQPQHF
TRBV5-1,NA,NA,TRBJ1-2,TGCGCCAGCAGCTTGGGGGCCTATGGCTACACCTTC,CASSLGAYGYTF
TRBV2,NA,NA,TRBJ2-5,TGTGCCAACGAGATGGGGCCGAGACAAGAGACCCAGTACTTC,CANEMGPRQETQYF
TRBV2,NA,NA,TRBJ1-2,TGTGCCAGCAGTGAAGCGTTCGGCCGACTGAAGTATGGCTACACCTTC,CASSEAFGRLKYGYTF
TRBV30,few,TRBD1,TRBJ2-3,TGTGCCTGGAGTGTACAGGGGGGAGATACGCAGTATTTT,CAWSVQGGDTQYF
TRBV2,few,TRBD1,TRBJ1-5,TGTGCCAGCAGTGGGACAGGGGATAATCAGCCCCAGCATTTT,CASSGTGDNQPQHF
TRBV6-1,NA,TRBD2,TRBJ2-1,TGTGCCAGCAGTGAAGCTGGGAGGGCTGACAATGAGCAGTTCTTC,CASSEAGRADNEQFF
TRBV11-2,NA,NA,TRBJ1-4,TGTGCCAGCAGCTACGGACAGCGAAATGAAAAACTGTTTTTT,CASSYGQRNEKLFF
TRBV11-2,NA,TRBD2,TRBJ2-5,TGTGCCAGCAGCTTAGGGCTAGCGGGGGGGCTCAGCGAGACCCAGTACTTC,CASSLGLAGGLSETQYF
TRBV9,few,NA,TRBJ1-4,TGTGCCAGCAGCGCCGGCTGGGGTGCGTATGAAAAACTGTTTTTT,CASSAGWGAYEKLFF
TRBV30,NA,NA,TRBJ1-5,TGTGCCTGGAGTGGACGGGGCCCTTGGGGCAATCAGCCCCAGCATTTT,CAWSGRGPWGNQPQHF
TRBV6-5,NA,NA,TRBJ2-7,TGTGCCAGCAGTTCCCCGGGACTGACCGCCTACGAGCAGTACTTC,CASSSPGLTAYEQYF
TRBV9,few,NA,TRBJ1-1,TGTGCCAGCAGCGTAGTTGACAGATTGGAGAACACTGAAGCTTTCTTT,CASSVVDRLENTEAFF
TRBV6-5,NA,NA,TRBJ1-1,TGTGCCAGCAGTTACGAGTCAAAGCCCACTGAAGCTTTCTTT,CASSYESKPTEAFF
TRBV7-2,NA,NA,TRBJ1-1,TGTGCCAGCAGCTTACAACCGAACACTGAAGCTTTCTTT,CASSLQPNTEAFF
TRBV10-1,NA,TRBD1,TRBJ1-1,TGCGCCAGCAGGACCGGGACAGGTGAAGCTTTCTTT,CASRTGTGEAFF
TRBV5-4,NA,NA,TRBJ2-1,TGTGCCAGCAGCTTAGGGGGGCTTTGGAATGAGCAGTTCTTC,CASSLGGLWNEQFF
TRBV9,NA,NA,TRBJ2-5,TGTGCCAGCAGCGTAGCACCCGGGGAGACCCAGTACTTC,CASSVAPGETQYF
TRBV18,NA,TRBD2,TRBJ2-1,TGTGCCAGCTCACCGCGGGGGGGCCCGAATGAGCAGTTCTTC,CASSPRGGPNEQFF
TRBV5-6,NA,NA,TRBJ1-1,TGTGCCAGCAGCTGGAGACAGGCGAATGAAGCTTTCTTT,CASSWRQANEAFF
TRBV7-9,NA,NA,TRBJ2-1,TGTGCCAGCAGCGCGACCAGGGCCGGATACAATGAGCAGTTCTTC,CASSATRAGYNEQFF
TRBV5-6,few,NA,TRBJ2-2,TGTGCCAGCAGCTTGGCTAGCTGGTCCGGGGAGCTGTTTTTT,CASSLASWSGELFF
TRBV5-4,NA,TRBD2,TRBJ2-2,TGTGCCAGCAGTAGCGGGCCCACCGGGGAGCTGTTTTTT,CASSSGPTGELFF
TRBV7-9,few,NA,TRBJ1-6,TGTGCCAGCAGCTTACCACAGGGACACACTGGGAATTCACCCCTCCACTTT,CASSLPQGHTGNSPLHF
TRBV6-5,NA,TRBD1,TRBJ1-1,TGTGCCAGCAGCCGGACAGGGGTGAACACTGAAGCTTTCTTT,CASSRTGVNTEAFF
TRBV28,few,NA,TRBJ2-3,TGTGCCAGCAGTTTAGGGCCCTGGGAGCGGTACACAGATACGCAGTATTTT,CASSLGPWERYTDTQYF
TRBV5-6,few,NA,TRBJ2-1,TGTGCCAGCAGCTTGGAAGGTAATGAGCAGTTCTTC,CASSLEGNEQFF
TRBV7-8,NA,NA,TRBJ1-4,TGTGCCAGCAGCTTACTGGGGGGAAATGAAAAACTGTTTTTT,CASSLLGGNEKLFF
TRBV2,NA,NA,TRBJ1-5,TGTGCCAGCAGTTCACGGCGGGAAACTCAGCCCCAGCATTTT,CASSSRRETQPQHF
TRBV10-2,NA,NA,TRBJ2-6,TGCGCCAGCAGGTCCCAACACTCTGGGGCCAACGTCCTGACTTTC,CASRSQHSGANVLTF
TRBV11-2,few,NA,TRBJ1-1,TGTGCCAGCAGCTTAGAGCCTGGCACTGAAGCTTTCTTT,CASSLEPGTEAFF
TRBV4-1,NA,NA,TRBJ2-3,TGCGCCAGCAGCCAAGACACCTACACACGTGGTACGCAGTATTTT,CASSQDTYTRGTQYF
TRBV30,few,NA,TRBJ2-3,TGTGCCCGGGCGGTGGACACAGATACGCAGTATTTT,CARAVDTDTQYF
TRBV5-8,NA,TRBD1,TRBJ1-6,TGTGCCAGCAGCTCGGACAGGGGGAGGTCACCCCTCCACTTT,CASSSDRGRSPLHF
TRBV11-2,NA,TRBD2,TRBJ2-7,TGTGCCAGCAGCTTAGCAGCTAGCGGGCACTCCTACGAGCAGTACTTC,CASSLAASGHSYEQYF
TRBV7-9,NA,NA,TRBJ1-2,TGTGCCAGCAGCTTAGCTCTTGGGGGCGCGAATGGCTACACCTTC,CASSLALGGANGYTF
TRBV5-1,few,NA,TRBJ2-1,TGCGCCAGCAGCTCAAGAGAGGGGTCAAGTGAGCAGTTCTTC,CASSSREGSSEQFF
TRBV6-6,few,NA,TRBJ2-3,TGTGCCAGCAGTTTGGACACAGATGTCTTATATACGCAGTATTTT,CASSLDTDVLYTQYF
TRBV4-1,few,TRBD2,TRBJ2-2,TGCGCCAGCAGCTACGGGGGGAGGGGCACCGGGGAGCTGTTTTTT,CASSYGGRGTGELFF
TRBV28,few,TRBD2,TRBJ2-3,TGTGCCAGCAGTTTACTTAGCGGGGGGGCCAGACAAGATACGCAGTATTTT,CASSLLSGGARQDTQYF
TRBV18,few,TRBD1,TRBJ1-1,TGTGCCAGCTCACCCCCGGGACAGCTGTTAGGGGTCACTGAAGCTTTCTTT,CASSPPGQLLGVTEAFF
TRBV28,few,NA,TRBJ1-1,TGTGCCAGCAGCTCCCCGGCGGGGGCGAAGGCTGAAGCTTTCTTT,CASSSPAGAKAEAFF
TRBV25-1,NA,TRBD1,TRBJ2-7,TGTGCCAGCAGTGAAAGCGACAGGGGGTACGAGCAGTACTTC,CASSESDRGYEQYF
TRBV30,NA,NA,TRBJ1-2,TGTGCCTGGAACGGCTACACCTTC,CAWNGYTF
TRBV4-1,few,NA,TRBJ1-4,TGCGCCAGCAGCCCCCTTGCTAATGAAAAACTGTTTTTT,CASSPLANEKLFF
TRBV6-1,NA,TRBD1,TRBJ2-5,TGTGCCAGCAGCGAGACAGGGGTTCAAGAGACCCAGTACTTC,CASSETGVQETQYF
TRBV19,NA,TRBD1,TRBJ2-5,TGTGCCAGTAGTGCGGGACAGGGGGCTTGGGAGACCCAGTACTTC,CASSAGQGAWETQYF
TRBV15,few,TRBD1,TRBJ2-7,TGTGCCACCAGCAGACGGACAGGGTTCGAGCAGTACTTC,CATSRRTGFEQYF